This TCR beta chain was identified during a study of T cells in Graves' hyperthyroidism and ophthalmopathy. Study results and limitations: Most thyroid clonotypes expanded above 0.001 were also detected in blood.

This clonotype was found many times. What it binds is unknown. V lost 0 bases to trimming and J lost 7 bases, with 13 bases between them. The germline gives CDR1 SGHVS, CDR2 FQNEAQ. The CDR3 is 16 residues long. TCR beta CDR3 regions were amplified from RNA transcripts. In the first-round RT-PCR of the TCR CDR3, the HTBI primer set was used. Each CDR3 protein is one row after TCRdb ran MiXCR on the multiplex PCR reads. The sample includes 400,000 to 600,000 distinct CDR3 sequences, about 20% seen only once; the top ten take more than 20%. It was 8 to 10 ml of fresh peripheral blood that supplied the PBMCs.

The chain carries TRBV7-8 and TRBJ1-6; unclear D gene. The sample comprised blood. The TCR comes from a man between 18 and 29 years old with Graves' hyperthyroidism. The CDR3 loop is CASSLARAAKNSPLHF. CDR3 in DNA: TGTGCCAGCAGCTTAGCGCGGGCGGCCAAAAATTCACCCCTCCACTTT. Filled out from reference TRBV7-8 and TRBJ1-6, the complete variable domain reads GAGVSQSPRYKVAKRGQDVALRCDPISGHVSLFWYQQALGQGPEFLTYFQNEAQLDKSGLPSDRFFAERPEGSVSTLKIQRTQQEDSAVYLCASSLARAAKNSPLHFGNGTRLTVT.